This passage covers 19 T cell receptor beta chains from one sample sequenced in a study of blood T cell repertoires in COVID-19. Generated by immunoSEQ multiplex PCR, the TCRdb table keeps only in-frame clones and is missing some. In the table there are 75,000 to 100,000 clones, approximately 90% of which are singletons. Sequenced sample: peripheral blood. The receptors originated from a human donor in a cohort sampled during active COVID-19.

The rearrangement uses TRBV12-5 and TRBJ2-3; 12 nucleotides match TRBD2. Looked up from germline, CDR1 is LGHNT and CDR2 is FRNRAP. The CDR3 is 17 amino acids. Trimming removed 1 base from V and 6 bases from J; junction bases left unmatched: 8. The DNA of the CDR3 is TGTGCTAGTGGTTTGGGGACTAGCGGGATTTTAGGGGATACGCAGTATTTT. Protein sequence: CASGLGTSGILGDTQYF.

The chain has TRBV5-4 and TRBJ2-7; TRBD1 matches at 10 bases. V lost 4 bases and J lost 3; bases outside the gene matches: 10. The CDR3 covers 16 residues. Per germline, CDR1 SGHNT and CDR2 YYREEE (reference sequence). The CDR3 bases are TGTGCCAGCAGCGATGAACGGGACAGGGGAATCTACGAGCAGTACTTC. Protein sequence: CASSDERDRGIYEQYF.

The chain is built from TRBV24-1 and TRBJ2-2; weak D call: TRBD2 (5 bases). The CDR3 consists of 18 residues. Trimming pared 0 bases from V and 0 bases from J, leaving 13 bases between. The germline gives CDR1 KGHDR, CDR2 SFDVKD. The CDR3 loop reads CATSDLGRGATNTGELFF. The CDR3 coding sequence is TGTGCCACCAGTGATTTGGGGAGAGGAGCAACGAACACCGGGGAGCTGTTTTTT.

Written as DNA, the CDR3 is TGTGCCAGCAGCCCCGGACTAGCGATGGCAGTAGTAGCCGGGGAGCTGTTTTTT. Translation: CASSPGLAMAVVAGELFF. The chain employs TRBV9 and TRBJ2-2; 9 bases map to TRBD2. V lost 4 bases to trimming and J lost 6 bases; unmatched junction nucleotides: 16. Germline lookup yields CDR1 SGDLS and CDR2 YYNGEE. This CDR3 region has 18 residues. Filled out from reference TRBV9 and TRBJ2-2, the complete variable domain reads DSGVTQTPKHLITATGQRVTLRCSPRSGDLSVYWYQQSLDQGLQFLIQYYNGEERAKGNILERFSAQQFPDLHSELNLSSLELGDSALYFCASSPGLAMAVVAGELFFGEGSRLTVL.

The genes are TRBV6-2 or TRBV6-3 and TRBJ1-1, with TRBD1 matching 8 bases. The CDR3 runs to 14 residues. Losses at the gene ends were 5 bases for V and 6 bases for J; bases not matched to a gene: 8. In germline, CDR1 is MNHEY, CDR2 SVGEGT. CDR3: CASSALDRGAEAFF. CDR3 in DNA: TGTGCCAGCAGTGCTCTCGACAGGGGAGCTGAAGCTTTCTTT.

The chain couples TRBV27 to TRBJ2-7, with 7 bases matching TRBD1. This CDR3 region has 13 residues. After removal of 5 bases from V and 3 bases from J, the junction contained 4 bases not matched to a gene. CDR1 is MNHEY, CDR2 SMNVEV, per germline (reference sequence). The CDR3 region is CASSHRQGYEQYF. CDR3 coding DNA: TGTGCCAGCAGTCATAGACAGGGCTACGAGCAGTACTTC.

J is TRBJ2-6 and V is TRBV25-1; TRBD1 aligns across 8 bases. The germline V gene encodes CDR1 MGHDK and CDR2 SYGVNS. Losses at the gene ends were 3 bases for V and 2 bases for J; bases not matched to a gene: 6. This CDR3 has 17 amino acids. CDR3 nucleotide sequence: TGTGCCAGCAGTGAGGCCCCCAGGGGGCCTGGGGCCAACGTCCTGACTTTC. Translating gives CASSEAPRGPGANVLTF.

This clone appeared a single time. The V and J genes are TRBV7-9 and TRBJ2-2, with unresolved D. Germline V gives CDR1 SEHNR, CDR2 FQNEAQ (reference sequence). The CDR3 is 14 residues long. V dropped 5 bases and J dropped 3 bases, with 10 bases sitting between them. CDR3: CASSLFIDTGELFF. CDR3 DNA sequence: TGTGCCAGCAGCCTCTTTATCGACACCGGGGAGCTGTTTTTT.

The rearrangement joins TRBV19 to TRBJ1-5; TRBD1 is a possible D gene (6 bases). Germline assignment: CDR1 LNHDA and CDR2 SQIVND (reference sequence). This CDR3 contains 18 residues. Trimming left V 4 bases short and J 0 bases short, with 19 bases between. This CDR3 is CASSTHSRQAPSNQPQHF. The CDR3 DNA reads TGTGCCAGTAGTACTCACTCACGACAGGCCCCTAGCAATCAGCCCCAGCATTTT.

The J gene is TRBJ1-2, the V gene TRBV7-2; 10 nucleotides line up with TRBD1. V lost 3 bases and J lost 3; bases outside the gene matches: 4. The CDR3 sequence is 15 residues long. Germline lookup yields CDR1 SGHTA and CDR2 FQGNSA. In DNA form, the CDR3 reads TGTGCCAGCAGCTTCACCGGGACAGGGGACTATGGCTACACCTTC. Protein sequence: CASSFTGTGDYGYTF. The full variable domain, completed using reference TRBV7-2 and TRBJ1-2, is GAGVSQSPSNKVTEKGKDVELRCDPISGHTALYWYRQSLGQGLEFLIYFQGNSAPDKSGLPSDRFSAERTGGSVSTLTIQRTQQEDSAVYLCASSFTGTGDYGYTFGSGTRLTVV.

CDR3 coding DNA: TGTGCCAGCAGTTTACCCTGGACAGGGGGCGAGCCTCCCTATGGCTACACCTTC. It yields the protein CASSLPWTGGEPPYGYTF. This rearrangement joins TRBV28 to TRBJ1-2; TRBD1 aligns across 11 bases. This CDR3 has 18 residues. The germline V gene has CDR1 MDHEN and CDR2 SYDVKM. V shed 2 bases, J shed 4 bases, and the junction held 12 bases outside the gene matches.

The V and J genes are TRBV5-1 and TRBJ1-6; no definite D call. Looked up from germline, CDR1 is SGHRS and CDR2 is YFSETQ. Trimming stripped 0 bases from V and 8 bases from J, with 12 bases between. The CDR3 covers 15 residues. CDR3 region: CASSLVAGLDSPLHF. In DNA, the CDR3 is TGCGCCAGCAGCTTGGTGGCAGGACTCGATTCACCCCTCCACTTT.

The chain combines TRBV5-6 with TRBJ2-5; 8 nucleotides line up with TRBD1. Germline loops: CDR1 SGHDT, CDR2 YYEEEE. The CDR3 length is 14 residues. V gave up 0 bases and J gave up 4 bases; unmatched junction bases: 2. The CDR3 spells CASSLARGRETQYF. In DNA form, the CDR3 reads TGTGCCAGCAGCTTGGCCAGGGGGCGAGAGACCCAGTACTTC.

This clone was detected once. The gene calls are TRBV5-4 and TRBJ2-2, with D tentatively TRBD2 (7 bases). The CDR3 is made up of 16 amino acids. V gave up 0 bases and J gave up 1 base, with 10 bases separating them. Germline lookup yields CDR1 SGHNT and CDR2 YYREEE (reference sequence). The CDR3 DNA follows: TGTGCCAGCAGCTTGGCGGGGGGCGGGAACACCGGGGAGCTGTTTTTT. Amino acid sequence: CASSLAGGGNTGELFF.

The V call is TRBV6-5, the J call TRBJ2-6, with D perhaps matching TRBD1 (7 bases). The CDR3 is made up of 14 amino acids. V was shortened by 10 bases and J by 4 bases, with 14 bases between the two germline ends. The germline V gene encodes CDR1 MNHEY and CDR2 SVGAGI. The DNA for the CDR3 is TGTGCCACCACCGCGGGACAGGGGGCCAACGTCCTGACTTTC. Amino acid sequence: CATTAGQGANVLTF.

The chain uses TRBV7-2 and TRBJ2-3, with 7 positions matching TRBD2. Germline lookup yields CDR1 SGHTA and CDR2 FQGNSA. The CDR3 spans 16 residues. V dropped 0 bases and J dropped 1; count of bases not matched to a gene: 4. The CDR3 DNA is TGTGCCAGCAGCTTAGCGCAGCGGGACGGCACAGATACGCAGTATTTT. It is translated as CASSLAQRDGTDTQYF.

V is TRBV19 and J is TRBJ1-6, with D perhaps matching TRBD1 (6 bases). Trimming took off 7 bases at V and 9 bases at J, with 16 bases between the two ends. This CDR3 is built from 14 residues. CDR1 is LNHDA, CDR2 SQIVND, per germline (reference sequence). The CDR3 is CASTVQQGLSPLHF. The CDR3 nucleotides read TGTGCCAGTACCGTCCAACAGGGTCTTTCACCCCTCCACTTT.

The chain carries TRBV7-3 and TRBJ2-2, with TRBD1 matching over 8 bases. V was pared by 6 bases and J by 0 bases, with 3 bases of the junction left unmatched. Looked up from germline, CDR1 is SGHTA and CDR2 is FQGTGA. There are 15 residues in the CDR3. CDR3 DNA sequence: TGTGCCAGCAGTTACAGGGGGGCGAACACCGGGGAGCTGTTTTTT. Its translation: CASSYRGANTGELFF.

The gene calls are TRBV7-8 and TRBJ2-7; 8 bases map to TRBD1. This CDR3 spans 16 amino acids. The germline CDR1 and CDR2 sequences are SGHVS and FQNEAQ. J gave up 2 bases and V 3 bases, and 9 bases lay outside the gene matches. CDR3 residues: CASSFRSGGEPYEQYF. The CDR3, as DNA: TGTGCCAGCAGCTTCAGGTCAGGGGGCGAGCCCTACGAGCAGTACTTC.